What follows is one T cell receptor beta chain and its context. The antigen is unknown. This sample was taken from a study of cytomegalovirus exposure and HLA in healthy donors. The protocol was immunoSEQ multiplex PCR, while the TCRdb copy is restricted to in-frame clones and leaves out a portion. Of over 65,000 clones detected, less than 95% appear once; the ten largest clones hold 1.5% to 2%. Findings and limits, study-wide: Altogether, 150 or so TCR beta chains were recorded as cytomegalovirus-associated.

From germline, CDR1 is SGHAT and CDR2 FQNNGV. The CDR3 spans 13 residues. V lost 3 bases and J lost 8; bases outside the gene matches: 5. The chain is built from TRBV11-2 and TRBJ1-1; 8 bases are a match to TRBD1. The sequence came from a woman younger than 35 in good health and CMV-seropositive. Sequencing input: PBMCs. The CDR3 DNA sequence: TGTGCCAGCAGCTTCCCGGACAGGGAAGAAGCTTTCTTT. It encodes CASSFPDREEAFF.